Listed here is a single T cell receptor (beta chain). Its specificity is unknown. This entry comes from a study of shared clonotypes between healthy human individuals. Naive CD8 cells were CD45RO-negative, positively selected for CCR7, excluding terminally differentiated effector memory CD45RA+ cells. The table came from immunoSEQ multiplex PCR; TCRdb's copy has only in-frame clones and leaves some out. The sample records 500,000 to 700,000 clones, 95% being singletons. The study, taken as a whole, reports: Genetic and exposure-history diversity was limited by the few donors. Estimated richness was generally greater in naive than memory subsets.

Germline CDR1 and CDR2: SQVTM and ANQGSEA. V was pared by 4 bases and J by 1 base, with 14 bases between. CDR3 length: 14 amino acids. The receptor comes from a young woman in good health. The chain is built from TRBV29-1 and TRBJ2-7; the D gene is possibly TRBD2 (6 bases). Source material: naive CD8+ T cells sorted from blood. Here the CDR3 DNA reads TGCAGCGTTGGAGGGGACTTTAGGTCCTACGAGCAGTACTTC. The encoded protein is CSVGGDFRSYEQYF.